The 7 T cell receptor beta chains in this list originate from one sample, sequenced in a study of CD8 T cells in ankylosing spondylitis. Their antigens are not known. MiXCR, applied by TCRdb to the 5' RACE reads, yields one record per CDR3 protein. Of fewer than 500,000 distinct CDR3 sequences detected, 20% to 25% appear once; the ten largest clones hold approximately 16%. Study-level points and caveats: In ankylosing spondylitis blood, a motif of several highly homologous TCR beta variants appeared characteristic.

The sequenced sample consisted of blood, either unsorted or a sorted T cell fraction (not recorded which). Receptor source: a male donor with ankylosing spondylitis.

The gene calls are TRBV18 and TRBJ1-5; D might be TRBD1 (5 bases). Looked up from germline, CDR1 is KGHSH and CDR2 is LQKENI. V was cut by 3 bases and J by 15 bases, with 18 bases left in between. The CDR3 spans 13 residues. The CDR3 reads CASSPQSGRVWHF. The CDR3 bases are TGTGCCAGCTCACCCCAATCAGGGAGGGTCTGGCATTTT.

The rearrangement joins TRBV6-2 or TRBV6-3 to TRBJ2-1; TRBD2 might be the D (6 bases). The CDR3 consists of 14 residues. In germline, CDR1 is MNHEY, CDR2 SVGEGT. V was trimmed by 6 bases and J by 3 bases, leaving 12 bases between them. The CDR3, as DNA: TGTGCCAGCAGCCCCGGGACTTTCTACAATGAGCAGTTCTTC. It yields the protein CASSPGTFYNEQFF.

This clonotype was seen a single time. The conserved phenylalanine or tryptophan is not found at the CDR3 terminus, so this likely reflects a read error. J is TRBJ2-7 and V is TRBV5-1, with D hard to call. The CDR3 is 15 residues long. V was shortened by 0 bases and J by 7 bases, with 17 bases between the two germline ends. Per the germline V gene, CDR1 is SGHRS and CDR2 is YFSETQ. The CDR3: CASSLDGRPHREQYL. The CDR3 DNA is TGCGCCAGCAGCTTGGATGGCAGGCCCCATCGGGAGCAGTACTTG.

V gene TRBV20-1 combines with J gene TRBJ1-2; 9 nucleotides line up with TRBD1. After removal of 7 bases from V and 6 bases from J, the junction contained 3 bases not matched to a gene. This CDR3 comprises 11 residues. Germline CDR1 and CDR2: DFQATT and SNEGSKA (reference sequence). The CDR3: CSDRGPHGYTF. The DNA for the CDR3 is TGCAGTGACAGGGGGCCTCATGGCTACACCTTC.

This chain uses TRBV28 with TRBJ2-1; D possibly corresponds to TRBD1 (6 bases). V lost 5 bases and J 3 bases, leaving 11 bases between the germline ends. Germline CDR1 and CDR2: MDHEN and SYDVKM. This CDR3 has 14 amino acids. For the CDR3, the DNA is TGTGCCAGCAGTAGCGGACAGCTCTACAATGAGCAGTTCTTC. It encodes CASSSGQLYNEQFF.

There are many counts of this clonotype. V and J are TRBV20-1 and TRBJ2-2; 10 bases are shared with TRBD1. This CDR3 comprises 16 residues. CDR1 and CDR2 (germline): DFQATT, SNEGSKA (reference sequence). The V gene end was trimmed by 8 bases and the J gene end by 2 bases; junction bases not matched to a gene: 11. CDR3 in DNA: TGCAGTTCCCCCGGACAGGGGGGATCTAACACCGGGGAGCTGTTTTTT. Encoded protein: CSSPGQGGSNTGELFF.

For this clonotype: Germline is not matched at one junction end, which may reflect a read error. The CDR3 loop is CASSQDVEAQYF. In DNA form, the CDR3 reads TGTGCCAGCAGCCAAGATGTAGAGGCCCAGTACTTC. The J gene is TRBJ2-5, the V gene TRBV4-2; no firm D call. Germline CDR1 and CDR2: LGHNA and YNFKEQ. CDR3 length equals 12 residues.